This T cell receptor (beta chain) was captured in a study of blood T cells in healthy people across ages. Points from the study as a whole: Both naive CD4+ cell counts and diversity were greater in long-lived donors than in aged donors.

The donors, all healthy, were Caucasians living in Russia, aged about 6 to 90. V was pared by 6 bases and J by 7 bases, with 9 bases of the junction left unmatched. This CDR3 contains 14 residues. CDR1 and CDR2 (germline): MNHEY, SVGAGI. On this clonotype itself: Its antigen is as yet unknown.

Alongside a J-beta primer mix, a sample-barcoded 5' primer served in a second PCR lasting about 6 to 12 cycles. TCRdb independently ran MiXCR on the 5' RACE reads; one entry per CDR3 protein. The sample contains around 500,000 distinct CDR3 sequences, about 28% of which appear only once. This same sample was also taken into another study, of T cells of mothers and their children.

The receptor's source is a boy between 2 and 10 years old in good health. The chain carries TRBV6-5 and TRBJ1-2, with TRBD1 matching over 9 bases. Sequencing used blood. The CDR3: CASRHQTGGLGYTF. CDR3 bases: TGTGCCAGCAGGCATCAGACAGGGGGTCTTGGCTACACCTTC.